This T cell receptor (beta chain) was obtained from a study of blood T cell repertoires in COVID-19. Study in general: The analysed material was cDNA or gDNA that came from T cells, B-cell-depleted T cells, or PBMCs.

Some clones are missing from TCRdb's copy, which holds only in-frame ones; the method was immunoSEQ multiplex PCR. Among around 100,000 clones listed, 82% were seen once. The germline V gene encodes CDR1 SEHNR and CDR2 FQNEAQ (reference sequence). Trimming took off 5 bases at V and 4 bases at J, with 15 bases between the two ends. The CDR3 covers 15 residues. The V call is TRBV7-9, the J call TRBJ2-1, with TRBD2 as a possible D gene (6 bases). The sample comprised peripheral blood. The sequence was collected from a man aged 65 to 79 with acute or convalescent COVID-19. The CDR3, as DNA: TGTGCCAGCAGCGGGAACAGTGGGGGGTACAATGAGCAGTTCTTC. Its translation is CASSGNSGGYNEQFF.